There are many counts of the clone carrying this T cell receptor beta chain. Antigen: not known. The memory fraction was CD4+CD45RO+CD25- cells. V was clipped by 6 bases and J by 0 bases, with 12 bases between them. Germline CDR1 reads MDHEN; CDR2 reads SYDVKM. The CDR3 has 15 residues. Study-wide results and limits: Tumor memory CD4+ T cell TCR gene usage was found to cluster with blood and lymph node memory CD4+ cells and with lymph node naive CD4+ cells.

Semi-nested PCR with Nested Universal Primer A followed constant-region reverse priming of full-length variable regions. TCRdb recomputed calls from the 5' RACE reads with MiXCR, one row per CDR3 protein. Altogether about 43,000 distinct CDR3 sequences are present, 25% to 35% being singletons, with the ten largest covering 3.7%. The sample comprised memory CD4+ T cells sorted from a lymph node. The subset: memory CD4+ T cells, CD4+CD45RO+CD25-. The sequence was collected from a female donor with breast cancer. The chain couples TRBV28 to TRBJ1-5, with a possible D match to TRBD1 (5 bases). The CDR3 coding sequence is TGTGCCAGCAGCTTTCGACAGATTAGCAATCAGCCCCAGCATTTT. Protein sequence: CASSFRQISNQPQHF.